The 24 T cell receptor beta chains below were found in one sample sequenced in a study of T cell responses to AZD1222 COVID-19 vaccine. TCRdb's table, derived via immunoSEQ multiplex PCR, lists solely in-frame clones and lacks some. The sample lists about 120,000 clones, roughly nine tenths occurring once. The specimen comprised peripheral blood, sampled 28 days after the second AZD1222 dose. Receptors originate from an adult who received the AZD1222 COVID-19 vaccine.

The V gene is TRBV28, the J gene TRBJ2-3, with 11 positions matching TRBD2. The CDR3 covers 15 residues. The germline gives CDR1 MDHEN, CDR2 SYDVKM. After removal of 6 bases from V and 4 bases from J, the junction contained 6 bases not matched to a gene. CDR3 amino acids: CASSLTSGRADTQYF. CDR3 DNA: TGTGCCAGCAGCCTTACTAGCGGGAGAGCAGATACGCAGTATTTT. The entire variable domain, with the rest obtained from reference TRBV28 and TRBJ2-3, is as follows: DVKVTQSSRYLVKRTGEKVFLECVQDMDHENMFWYRQDPGLGLRLIYFSYDVKMKEKGDIPEGYSVSREKKERFSLILESASTNQTSMYLCASSLTSGRADTQYFGPGTRLTVL.

The chain uses TRBV2 and TRBJ1-2; no firm D call. The V gene's germline CDR1 is SNHLY and CDR2 FYNNEI. The CDR3 contains 14 residues. Between the trimmed V and J ends, which lost 1 base and 3 bases, there was a span of 9 bases. The CDR3 region is CASSEEGLHYGYTF. The CDR3 DNA reads TGTGCCAGCAGTGAAGAAGGGTTGCACTATGGCTACACCTTC.

J is TRBJ2-1 and V is TRBV6-5; maybe TRBD1 (6 bases). Germline V gene lookup returns CDR1 MNHEY and CDR2 SVGAGI. Trimming took 1 base from V and 1 from J, leaving 8 bases between them. The CDR3 has 15 amino acids. The DNA of the CDR3 is TGTGCCAGCAGTTACTGGCAGGGGTCCTACAATGAGCAGTTCTTC. Its protein product is CASSYWQGSYNEQFF.

This chain links TRBV27 with TRBJ2-1, with 7 bases identical to TRBD2. Germline loops: CDR1 MNHEY, CDR2 SMNVEV (reference sequence). V shed 4 bases and J 7 bases; nucleotides not matched to a gene: 13. The CDR3 has 16 residues. The DNA of the CDR3 is TGTGCCAGCAGTTCATTGGGCGGGGCGGGAGAGAATGAGCAGTTCTTC. Its translation is CASSSLGGAGENEQFF.

This chain links TRBV19 with TRBJ2-1; TRBD2 matches 12 bases. V lost 0 bases and J lost 0; bases outside the gene matches: 3. The germline gives CDR1 LNHDA, CDR2 SQIVND (reference sequence). This CDR3 region has 18 residues. DNA for the CDR3: TGTGCCAGTAGTATAGAACTAGCGGGAGGACTCTCCTACAATGAGCAGTTCTTC. The encoded protein is CASSIELAGGLSYNEQFF.

V gene TRBV27 combines with J gene TRBJ1-1, with TRBD1 identical over 7 bases. Germline V gene lookup returns CDR1 MNHEY and CDR2 SMNVEV (reference sequence). V shed 6 bases and J 1 base; nucleotides not matched to a gene: 5. CDR3 length equals 14 residues. This chain's CDR3 is CASSRQGTNTEAFF. Here the CDR3 DNA reads TGTGCCAGCAGCCGACAGGGAACGAACACTGAAGCTTTCTTT.

This clone was found once. The rearrangement links TRBV7-3 to TRBJ1-2; D is perhaps TRBD1 (6 bases). CDR1 is SGHTA, CDR2 FQGTGA, per germline. V was shortened by 3 bases and J by 8 bases, with 13 bases between the two germline ends. The CDR3 contains 13 residues. The CDR3 DNA sequence: TGTGCCAGCAGCTTCACAGGGTATCAGGGCTACACCTTC. Encoded protein: CASSFTGYQGYTF.

The rearrangement links TRBV10-3 to TRBJ2-1; 8 bases map to TRBD1. The germline V gene encodes CDR1 ENHRY and CDR2 SYGVKD. V lost 8 bases, J lost 4 bases, and 4 bases stayed unmatched. This CDR3 region has 13 residues. The CDR3 loop reads CAIDRGLYNEQFF. CDR3 coding DNA: TGTGCCATCGACAGGGGTTTGTACAATGAGCAGTTCTTC.

The chain is built from TRBV4-1 and TRBJ2-7, with a possible D match to TRBD2 (6 bases). Germline V lookup: CDR1 MGHRA, CDR2 YSYEKL. This CDR3 comprises 18 residues. V was pared by 4 bases and J by 1 base, with 23 bases between. The CDR3 protein is CASSPLYNSGGLSYEQYF. The CDR3, as DNA: TGCGCCAGCAGCCCCCTCTATAATAGCGGAGGCCTTTCCTACGAGCAGTACTTC.

The chain is built from TRBV21-1 and TRBJ2-7. TRBV21-1 is assigned pseudogene status. The CDR3 length is 15 residues. Written as DNA, the CDR3 is TGTGCCAGCAGCAAAAAGAGGGGCCTGAACTACGAGCAGTACTTC. Its translation is CASSKKRGLNYEQYF.

This clone was recorded only once. This chain links TRBV5-8 with TRBJ1-4; D may be TRBD1 (5 bases). The V end lost 1 base, the J end lost 8 bases, and 27 bases lay between the germline ends. The germline V gene has CDR1 SGHTS and CDR2 YDEGEE. The CDR3 contains 19 residues. CDR3 nucleotides: TGTGCCAGCAGCTTGCCGCCAGGGTCTATTGATCTCACATCCGAAAAACTGTTTTTT. Amino acid sequence: CASSLPPGSIDLTSEKLFF.

The genes are TRBV15 and TRBJ1-1; TRBD1 might be the D (6 bases). Germline V lookup: CDR1 LNHNV, CDR2 YYDKDF (reference sequence). There are 15 residues in the CDR3. Trimming removed 0 bases from V and 5 bases from J, with 13 bases in between. This CDR3 is CATSRDQGWGTEAFF. The CDR3 nucleotides are TGTGCCACCAGCAGAGACCAGGGGTGGGGGACTGAAGCTTTCTTT.

By share, this clone ranks as medium-sized. The rearrangement uses TRBV4-2 and TRBJ2-6; unclear D gene. CDR1 is LGHNA, CDR2 YNFKEQ, per germline. Between the trimmed V and J ends, which lost 0 bases and 2 bases, there was a span of 8 bases. The CDR3 is 16 amino acids. The DNA for the CDR3 is TGTGCCAGCAGCCAAGATTGGAGCGCTGGGGCCAACGTCCTGACTTTC. It translates to CASSQDWSAGANVLTF.

This clone occurred once. One end of the junction fails to match germline, which may point to a read error. The chain carries TRBV11-3 and TRBJ2-3; D gene ambiguous. The CDR3 has 13 residues. Germline CDR1 SGHNT, CDR2 YENEEA. CDR3 in DNA: TGTGCCAGCAGCTTAGAAGGTGCGGCGGACCCAGTTTTT. It codes for CASSLEGAADPVF. Filled out from reference TRBV11-3 and TRBJ2-3, the complete variable domain reads EAGVVQSPRYKIIEKKQPVAFWCNPISGHNTLYWYLQNLGQGPELLIRYENEEAVDDSQLPKDRFSAERLKGVDSTLKIQPAELGDSAVYLCASSLEGAADPVFGPGTRLTVL.

The chain has TRBV19 and TRBJ2-5; D is possibly TRBD2 (5 bases). The CDR3 is 14 amino acids. V shed 3 bases and J shed 1 base, with 9 bases lying between them. In germline, CDR1 is LNHDA, CDR2 SQIVND (reference sequence). The CDR3: CASSIGVTQETQYF. DNA of the CDR3: TGTGCCAGTAGTATCGGGGTCACCCAAGAGACCCAGTACTTC.

This chain joins TRBV2 and TRBJ1-1; D gene uncertain. Germline V CDR1 and CDR2: SNHLY, FYNNEI. The CDR3 sequence is 15 residues long. V lost 3 bases to trimming and J lost 3 bases, with 14 bases between them. The CDR3 loop is CASSEIPGWDTEAFF. For the CDR3, the DNA is TGTGCCAGCAGTGAGATCCCGGGTTGGGACACTGAAGCTTTCTTT.

The DNA for the CDR3 is TGCGCCAGCAGCCTACCAGCCCGGACAGGGGGCATAGAGACCCAGTACTTC. This codes for CASSLPARTGGIETQYF. The chain links TRBV5-1 to TRBJ2-5; 11 bases are shared with TRBD1. CDR3 length: 17 amino acids. The germline gives CDR1 SGHRS, CDR2 YFSETQ. The J segment lost 4 bases and the V segment lost 4 bases, leaving 12 bases of the junction unmatched.

This CDR3 is CASSFQGAQETQYF. As DNA, the CDR3 is TGTGCCAGCAGCTTCCAGGGGGCCCAAGAGACCCAGTACTTC. The rearrangement uses TRBV7-8 and TRBJ2-5, with 8 nucleotides matching TRBD1. J lost 1 base, V lost 3 bases, and 1 base had no gene match. Germline V gene data show CDR1 as SGHVS and CDR2 as FQNEAQ. This CDR3 comprises 14 residues. The full variable domain, in which reference TRBV7-8 and TRBJ2-5 provide the parts outside the CDR3, is GAGVSQSPRYKVAKRGQDVALRCDPISGHVSLFWYQQALGQGPEFLTYFQNEAQLDKSGLPSDRFFAERPEGSVSTLKIQRTQQEDSAVYLCASSFQGAQETQYFGPGTRLLVL.

The genes are TRBV7-9 and TRBJ1-4; D perhaps matches TRBD1 (5 bases). The CDR3 totals 14 residues. Germline CDR1 SEHNR, CDR2 FQNEAQ (reference sequence). The V end lost 1 base, the J end lost 5 bases, and 8 bases lay between the germline ends. As DNA, the CDR3 is TGTGCCAGCAGCTTAGGGGGGATAAATGAAAAACTGTTTTTT. This sequence encodes CASSLGGINEKLFF.

Only one count was recorded for this clone. V is TRBV9 and J is TRBJ2-1; no definite D call. Trimming took off 4 bases at V and 6 bases at J, with 8 bases between the two ends. The germline gives CDR1 SGDLS, CDR2 YYNGEE. CDR3 length: 12 amino acids. The DNA for the CDR3 is TGTGCCAGCAGCTCCACCTCCAATGAGCAGTTCTTC. It translates to CASSSTSNEQFF.

The rearrangement links TRBV18 to TRBJ2-4; no clear D. The germline CDR1 and CDR2 sequences are KGHSH and LQKENI. The length of the CDR3 is 15 residues. The germline V and J ends were trimmed by 0 bases and 0 bases, with 6 bases remaining between them. DNA of the CDR3: TGTGCCAGCTCACCACCGTCAAGAGCCAAAAACATTCAGTACTTC. Protein: CASSPPSRAKNIQYF.

The chain couples TRBV27 to TRBJ1-4; D not resolved. The V end lost 6 bases, the J end lost 5 bases, and 10 bases lay between the germline ends. Germline CDR1 MNHEY, CDR2 SMNVEV (reference sequence). The CDR3 has 13 residues. For the CDR3, the DNA is TGTGCCAGCAGACGAACACACAATGAAAAACTGTTTTTT. Amino acids: CASRRTHNEKLFF.

The J gene is TRBJ2-1, the V gene TRBV6-5; possible D gene TRBD1, 6 bases. The V end was cut by 5 bases, the J end by 10 bases, with 15 bases between. CDR1 is MNHEY and CDR2 is SVGAGI in the germline V gene. CDR3 length: 13 amino acids. CDR3 sequence (DNA): TGTGCCAGCAGTACTGGACAGTTCAAAGAGCAGTTCTTC. Encoded protein: CASSTGQFKEQFF.

The V gene is TRBV6-5, the J gene TRBJ1-2; D gene unclear. The V end lost 0 bases, the J end lost 8 bases, and 16 bases lay between the germline ends. Per the germline V gene, CDR1 is MNHEY and CDR2 is SVGAGI. The CDR3 extends over 15 amino acids. The CDR3 DNA follows: TGTGCCAGCAGTTACTCGTGGATCAACCCGGGGGGCTACACCTTC. Translation gives CASSYSWINPGGYTF.